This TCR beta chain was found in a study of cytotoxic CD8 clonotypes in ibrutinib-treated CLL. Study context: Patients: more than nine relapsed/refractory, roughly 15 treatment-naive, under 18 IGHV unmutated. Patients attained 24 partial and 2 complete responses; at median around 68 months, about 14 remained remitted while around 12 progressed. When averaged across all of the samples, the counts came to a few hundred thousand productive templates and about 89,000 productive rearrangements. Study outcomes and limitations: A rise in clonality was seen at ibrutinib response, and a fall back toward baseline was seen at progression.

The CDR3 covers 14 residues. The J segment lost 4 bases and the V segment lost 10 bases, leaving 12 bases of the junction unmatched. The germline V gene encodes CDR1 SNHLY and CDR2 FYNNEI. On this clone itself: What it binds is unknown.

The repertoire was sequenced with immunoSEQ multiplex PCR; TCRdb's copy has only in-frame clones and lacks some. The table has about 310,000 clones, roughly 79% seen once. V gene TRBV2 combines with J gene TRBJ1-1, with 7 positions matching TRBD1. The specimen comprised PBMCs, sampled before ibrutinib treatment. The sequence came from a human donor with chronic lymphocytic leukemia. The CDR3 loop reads CATEQQGILTEAFF. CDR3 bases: TGTGCCACCGAACAACAGGGGATTCTCACTGAAGCTTTCTTT.